This T cell receptor beta chain originates from a study of regulatory T cells in long-lasting Graves disease. General study results and limits: TRBV28 was favored in persistent disease, as were TRBJ1-2 and TRBJ2-5. Persistent Graves' patients had lower TCR diversity than newly diagnosed ones.

Trimming removed 0 bases at V and 0 bases at J, with 6 bases between. Per the germline V gene, CDR1 is LNHNV and CDR2 is YYDKDF (reference sequence). The CDR3 covers 15 residues. This clonotype has a count of ten or more. The target antigen is unknown. Time point defined: newly diagnosed GD, antithyroid drugs for less than 3 months. Preparation of the TCR library used RNA extracted from PBMCs. Through Arm-PCR of CDR3 regions and iRepertoire HTBI primers, TCR beta libraries were built. A single record per CDR3 protein comes from TCRdb applying MiXCR to the multiplex PCR reads. The sample holds a few hundred thousand distinct CDR3 sequences, over 15% seen once. The sample was also reused in another study, on T cells in Graves' hyperthyroidism and ophthalmopathy. In that study: The TCR CDR3 first-round RT-PCR relied on the HTBI primer set.

The material was peripheral blood mononuclear cells (PBMCs), obtained at new diagnosis, from a patient treated with antithyroid drugs. This receptor was identified in a woman under 30 with Graves disease. V gene TRBV15 combines with J gene TRBJ1-5; D unresolved. The CDR3 DNA is TGTGCCACCAGCAGAGACAGCGATAGCAATCAGCCCCAGCATTTT. This gives the protein CATSRDSDSNQPQHF.